A selection of T cell receptor beta chains follows, all from one sample in a study of blood T cell repertoires in COVID-19. Measured with immunoSEQ multiplex PCR; TCRdb has only the in-frame clones, and not every one. The sample records 150,000 or so clones, roughly 87% being singletons. The sample consisted of PBMCs or T cells enriched from blood (not recorded which). The receptors were gathered from a woman aged 40-49 years who had been exposed to COVID-19. Each CDR3 is given with its conserved first and last residue. The order of the fields is V gene, J gene, D gene, CDR3 protein, CDR3 DNA. A D gene is named only where the DNA matches it firmly.

V gene: TRBV19
J gene: TRBJ1-2
D gene: TRBD1
CDR3 protein: CASSFDRVASGYTF
CDR3 DNA: TGTGCCAGTAGTTTCGACAGGGTGGCCTCAGGCTACACCTTC

V gene: TRBV6-4
J gene: TRBJ1-2
D gene: .
CDR3 protein: CAGNKRHMDYGYTF
CDR3 DNA: TGTGCCGGCAATAAGCGGCACATGGACTATGGCTACACCTTC

V gene: TRBV25-1
J gene: TRBJ1-4
D gene: .
CDR3 protein: CASSPQPGTMSEKLFF
CDR3 DNA: TGTGCCAGCAGTCCCCAGCCCGGGACAATGTCTGAAAAACTGTTTTTT

V gene: TRBV27
J gene: TRBJ2-7
D gene: .
CDR3 protein: CASRGLGSSYEQYF
CDR3 DNA: TGTGCCAGCAGGGGATTGGGGAGCTCCTACGAGCAGTACTTC

V gene: TRBV5-1
J gene: TRBJ2-7
D gene: .
CDR3 protein: CASSLGGYLYEQYF
CDR3 DNA: TGCGCCAGCAGCTTAGGAGGGTACCTCTACGAGCAGTACTTC

V gene: TRBV4-1
J gene: TRBJ2-1
D gene: .
CDR3 protein: CASSQEGQFYNEQFF
CDR3 DNA: TGCGCCAGCAGCCAAGAAGGACAGTTCTACAATGAGCAGTTCTTC

V gene: TRBV11-2
J gene: TRBJ2-2
D gene: .
CDR3 protein: CASSLDTSRTGELFF
CDR3 DNA: TGTGCCAGCAGCTTAGATACTAGCCGAACCGGGGAGCTGTTTTTT

V gene: TRBV21-1
J gene: TRBJ2-1
D gene: .
CDR3 protein: CASSIDRGPRYNEQFF
CDR3 DNA: TGTGCCAGCAGCATTGACAGGGGGCCACGATACAATGAGCAGTTCTTC

V gene: TRBV19
J gene: TRBJ1-3
D gene: TRBD1
CDR3 protein: CASRKERTGRGQSSGNTIYF
CDR3 DNA: TGTGCCAGTAGGAAGGAACGGACAGGGAGGGGCCAGAGCTCTGGAAACACCATATATTTT

V gene: TRBV4-1
J gene: TRBJ1-6
D gene: TRBD1
CDR3 protein: CASSQAGQNSPLHF
CDR3 DNA: TGCGCCAGCAGCCAAGCGGGACAGAATTCACCCCTCCACTTT

V gene: TRBV28
J gene: TRBJ2-1
D gene: TRBD2
CDR3 protein: CASSLAGLLYNEQFF
CDR3 DNA: TGTGCCAGCAGCTTAGCGGGACTACTCTACAATGAGCAGTTCTTC

V gene: TRBV19
J gene: TRBJ1-1
D gene: .
CDR3 protein: CASSKPNTEAFF
CDR3 DNA: TGTGCCAGTAGTAAGCCTAACACTGAAGCTTTCTTT

V gene: TRBV11-3
J gene: TRBJ2-2
D gene: .
CDR3 protein: CASRNPGEDTGELFF
CDR3 DNA: TGTGCCAGCAGAAATCCGGGTGAGGACACCGGGGAGCTGTTTTTT

V gene: TRBV12-3/TRBV12-4
J gene: TRBJ1-1
D gene: .
CDR3 protein: CASSLGGHRDF
CDR3 DNA: TGTGCCAGCAGTTTAGGGGGACACCGAGACTTT

V gene: TRBV4-1
J gene: TRBJ1-2
D gene: TRBD1
CDR3 protein: CASSPGQGPRRGYTF
CDR3 DNA: TGCGCCAGCAGCCCCGGACAGGGGCCACGGAGGGGCTACACCTTC

V gene: TRBV7-9
J gene: TRBJ1-1
D gene: .
CDR3 protein: CASSLLRQDLNTEAFF
CDR3 DNA: TGTGCCAGCAGCCTCCTTAGACAGGATTTGAACACTGAAGCTTTCTTT

V gene: TRBV29-1
J gene: TRBJ1-2
D gene: TRBD1
CDR3 protein: CSAMDREDYGYTF
CDR3 DNA: TGCAGCGCTATGGACAGGGAGGACTATGGCTACACCTTC